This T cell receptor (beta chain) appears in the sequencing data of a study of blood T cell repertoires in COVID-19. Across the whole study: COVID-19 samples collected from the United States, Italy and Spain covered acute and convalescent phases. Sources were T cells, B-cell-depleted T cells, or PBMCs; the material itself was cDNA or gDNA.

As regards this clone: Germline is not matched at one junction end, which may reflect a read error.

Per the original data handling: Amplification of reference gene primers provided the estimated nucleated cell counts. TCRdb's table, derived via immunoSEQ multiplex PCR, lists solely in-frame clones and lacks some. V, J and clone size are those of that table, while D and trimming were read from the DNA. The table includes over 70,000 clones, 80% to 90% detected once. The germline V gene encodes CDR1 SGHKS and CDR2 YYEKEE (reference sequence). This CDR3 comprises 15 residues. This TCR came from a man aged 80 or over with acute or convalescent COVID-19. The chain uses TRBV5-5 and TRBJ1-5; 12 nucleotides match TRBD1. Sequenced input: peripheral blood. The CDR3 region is CASSLGQGAVQPQHF. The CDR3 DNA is TGTGCCAGCAGTTTGGGACAGGGGGCTGTTCAGCCCCAGCATTTT.